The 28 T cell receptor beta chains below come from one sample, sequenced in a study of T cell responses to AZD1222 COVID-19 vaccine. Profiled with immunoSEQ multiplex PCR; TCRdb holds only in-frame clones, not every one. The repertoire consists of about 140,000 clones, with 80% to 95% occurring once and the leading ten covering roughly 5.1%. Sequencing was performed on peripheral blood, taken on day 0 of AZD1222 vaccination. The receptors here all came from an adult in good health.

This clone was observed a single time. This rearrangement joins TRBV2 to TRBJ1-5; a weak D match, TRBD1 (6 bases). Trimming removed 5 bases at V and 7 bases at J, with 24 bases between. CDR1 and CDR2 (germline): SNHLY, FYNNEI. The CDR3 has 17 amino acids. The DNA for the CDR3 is TGTGCCAGCAGTCGAACTAAAGCCGGGTTAGGGGGACAGCCCCAGCATTTT. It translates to CASSRTKAGLGGQPQHF. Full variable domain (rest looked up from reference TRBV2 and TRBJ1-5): EPEVTQTPSHQVTQMGQEVILRCVPISNHLYFYWYRQILGQKVEFLVSFYNNEISEKSEIFDDQFSVERPDGSNFTLKIRSTKLEDSAMYFCASSRTKAGLGGQPQHFGDGTRLSIL.

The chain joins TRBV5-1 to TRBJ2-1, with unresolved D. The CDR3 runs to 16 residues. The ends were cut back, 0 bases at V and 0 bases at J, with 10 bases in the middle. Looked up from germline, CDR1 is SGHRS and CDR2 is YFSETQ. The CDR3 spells CASSLGILVSYNEQFF. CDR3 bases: TGCGCCAGCAGCTTGGGGATTTTGGTCTCCTACAATGAGCAGTTCTTC. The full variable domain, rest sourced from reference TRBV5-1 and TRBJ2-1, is KAGVTQTPRYLIKTRGQQVTLSCSPISGHRSVSWYQQTPGQGLQFLFEYFSETQRNKGNFPGRFSGRQFSNSRSEMNVSTLELGDSALYLCASSLGILVSYNEQFFGPGTRLTVL.

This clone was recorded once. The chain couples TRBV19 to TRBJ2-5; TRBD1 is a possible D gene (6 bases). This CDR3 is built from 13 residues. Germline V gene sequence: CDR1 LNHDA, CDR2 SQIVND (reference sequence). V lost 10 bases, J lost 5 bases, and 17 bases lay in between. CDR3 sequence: CATNGDNGETQYF. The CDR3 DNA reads TGTGCCACTAACGGGGACAACGGGGAGACCCAGTACTTC. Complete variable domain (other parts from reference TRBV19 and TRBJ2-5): DGGITQSPKYLFRKEGQNVTLSCEQNLNHDAMYWYRQDPGQGLRLIYYSQIVNDFQKGDIAEGYSVSREKKESFPLTVTSAQKNPTAFYLCATNGDNGETQYFGPGTRLLVL.

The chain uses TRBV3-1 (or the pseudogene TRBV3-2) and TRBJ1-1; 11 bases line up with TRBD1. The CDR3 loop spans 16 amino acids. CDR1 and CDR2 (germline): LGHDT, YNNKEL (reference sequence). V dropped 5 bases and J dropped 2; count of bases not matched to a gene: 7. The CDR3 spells CASSSRDRGFNTEAFF. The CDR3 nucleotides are TGTGCCAGCAGCAGCCGGGACAGGGGGTTTAACACTGAAGCTTTCTTT.

The CDR3 region is CASSFGPSSSYEQYF. The CDR3 DNA reads TGTGCCAGCAGTTTCGGGCCTTCGAGCTCCTACGAGCAGTACTTC. The chain employs TRBV28 and TRBJ2-7; the D is unclear. This CDR3 comprises 15 residues. The germline V gene has CDR1 MDHEN and CDR2 SYDVKM. Deletions cut 3 bases from V and 0 bases from J, with 12 bases between.

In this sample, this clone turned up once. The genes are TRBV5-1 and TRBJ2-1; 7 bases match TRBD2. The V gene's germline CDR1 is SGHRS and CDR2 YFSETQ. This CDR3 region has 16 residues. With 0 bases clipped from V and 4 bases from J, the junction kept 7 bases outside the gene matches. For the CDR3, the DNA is TGCGCCAGCAGCTTGGGGGCTAGCGGAGTTTACAATGAGCAGTTCTTC. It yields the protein CASSLGASGVYNEQFF.

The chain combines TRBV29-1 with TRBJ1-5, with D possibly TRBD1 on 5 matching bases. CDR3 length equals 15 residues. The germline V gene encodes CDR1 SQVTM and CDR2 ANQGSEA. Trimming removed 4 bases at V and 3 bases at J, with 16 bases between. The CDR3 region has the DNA TGCAGCGTTGCCACTAGAGACGGGACCAATCAGCCCCAGCATTTT. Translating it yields CSVATRDGTNQPQHF.

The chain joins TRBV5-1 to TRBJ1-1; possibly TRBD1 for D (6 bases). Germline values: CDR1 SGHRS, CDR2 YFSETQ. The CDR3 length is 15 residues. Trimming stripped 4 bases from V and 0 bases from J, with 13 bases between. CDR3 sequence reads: CASSGGRTMNTEAFF. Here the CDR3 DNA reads TGCGCCAGCAGCGGGGGCCGAACTATGAACACTGAAGCTTTCTTT.

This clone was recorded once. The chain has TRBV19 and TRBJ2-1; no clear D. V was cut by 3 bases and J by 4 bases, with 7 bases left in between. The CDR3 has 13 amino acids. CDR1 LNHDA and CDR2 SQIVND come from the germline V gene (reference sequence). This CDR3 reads CASSIAEYNEQFF. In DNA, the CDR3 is TGTGCCAGTAGTATTGCAGAATACAATGAGCAGTTCTTC. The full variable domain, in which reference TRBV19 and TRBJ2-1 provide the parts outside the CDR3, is DGGITQSPKYLFRKEGQNVTLSCEQNLNHDAMYWYRQDPGQGLRLIYYSQIVNDFQKGDIAEGYSVSREKKESFPLTVTSAQKNPTAFYLCASSIAEYNEQFFGPGTRLTVL.

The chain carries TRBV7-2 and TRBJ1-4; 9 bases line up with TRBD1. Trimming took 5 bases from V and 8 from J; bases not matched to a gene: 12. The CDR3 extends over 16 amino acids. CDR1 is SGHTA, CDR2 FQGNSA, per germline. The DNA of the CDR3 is TGTGCCAGCAGCCAGCAGGGGGGACAGGGTAACGAAAAACTGTTTTTT. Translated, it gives CASSQQGGQGNEKLFF.

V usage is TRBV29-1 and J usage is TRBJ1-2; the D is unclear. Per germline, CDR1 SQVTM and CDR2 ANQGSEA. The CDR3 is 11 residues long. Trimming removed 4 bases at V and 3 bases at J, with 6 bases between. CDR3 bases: TGCAGCGTTGTAAGAGACTATGGCTACACCTTC. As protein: CSVVRDYGYTF.

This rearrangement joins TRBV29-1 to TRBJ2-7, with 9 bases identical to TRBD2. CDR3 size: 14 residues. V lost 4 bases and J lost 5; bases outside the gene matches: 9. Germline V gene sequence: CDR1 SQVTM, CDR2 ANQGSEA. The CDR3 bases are TGCAGCGTTGTAGTGGCGGGAGGGCCCCACGAGCAGTACTTC. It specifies CSVVVAGGPHEQYF.

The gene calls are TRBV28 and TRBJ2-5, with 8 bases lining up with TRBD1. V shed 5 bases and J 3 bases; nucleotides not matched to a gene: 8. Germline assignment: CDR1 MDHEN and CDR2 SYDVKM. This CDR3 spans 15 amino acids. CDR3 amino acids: CASSDLGQGEETQYF. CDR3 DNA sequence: TGTGCCAGCAGTGATCTTGGACAGGGAGAAGAGACCCAGTACTTC.

CDR3 DNA sequence: TGTGCCAGCAGCTCAACGACTAGCGGGAGCACAGATACGCAGTATTTT. Its translation: CASSSTTSGSTDTQYF. The chain recombines TRBV7-8 with TRBJ2-3, with 10 bases aligning to TRBD2. V trimming: 4 bases; J trimming: 0 bases; junction bases outside the gene matches: 4. The CDR3 covers 16 residues. The V gene's germline CDR1 is SGHVS and CDR2 FQNEAQ.

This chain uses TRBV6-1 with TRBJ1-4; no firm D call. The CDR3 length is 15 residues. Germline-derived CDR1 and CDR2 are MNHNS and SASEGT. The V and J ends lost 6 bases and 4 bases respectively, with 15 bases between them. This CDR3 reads CASRPPYSVNEKLFF. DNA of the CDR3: TGTGCCAGCAGACCACCGTACTCCGTTAATGAAAAACTGTTTTTT.

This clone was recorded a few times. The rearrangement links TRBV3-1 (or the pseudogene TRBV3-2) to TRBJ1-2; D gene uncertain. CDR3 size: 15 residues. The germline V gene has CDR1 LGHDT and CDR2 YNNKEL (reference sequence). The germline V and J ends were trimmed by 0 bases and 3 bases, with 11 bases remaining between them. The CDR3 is CASSQDVTDYYGYTF. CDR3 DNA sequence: TGTGCCAGCAGCCAAGATGTCACCGACTACTATGGCTACACCTTC.

As DNA, the CDR3 is TGCGCCAGCAGCCCTCCCCATAGCGGAAACACCGGGGAGCTGTTTTTT. As protein: CASSPPHSGNTGELFF. The chain joins TRBV5-1 to TRBJ2-2; weak D call: TRBD2 (6 bases). The V and J ends lost 4 bases and 2 bases respectively, with 15 bases between them. The CDR3 is 16 amino acids. The V gene's germline CDR1 is SGHRS and CDR2 YFSETQ.

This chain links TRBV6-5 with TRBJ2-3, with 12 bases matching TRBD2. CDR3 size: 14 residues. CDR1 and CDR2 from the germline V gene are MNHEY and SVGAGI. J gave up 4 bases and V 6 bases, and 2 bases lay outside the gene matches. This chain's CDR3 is CASRLAGGSDTQYF. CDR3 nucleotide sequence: TGTGCCAGCAGACTAGCGGGGGGTTCAGATACGCAGTATTTT.

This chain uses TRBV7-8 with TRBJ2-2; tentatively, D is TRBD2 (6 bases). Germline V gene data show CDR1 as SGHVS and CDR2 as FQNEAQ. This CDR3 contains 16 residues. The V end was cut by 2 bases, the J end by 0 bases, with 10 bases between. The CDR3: CASSLQEGTNTGELFF. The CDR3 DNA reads TGTGCCAGCAGCTTACAGGAGGGGACGAACACCGGGGAGCTGTTTTTT.

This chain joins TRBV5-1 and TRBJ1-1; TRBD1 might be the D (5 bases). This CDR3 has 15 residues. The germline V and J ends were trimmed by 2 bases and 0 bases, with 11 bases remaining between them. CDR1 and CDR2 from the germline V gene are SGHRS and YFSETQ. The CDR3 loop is CASSLNTGLNTEAFF. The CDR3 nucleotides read TGCGCCAGCAGCTTAAATACAGGCCTGAACACTGAAGCTTTCTTT.

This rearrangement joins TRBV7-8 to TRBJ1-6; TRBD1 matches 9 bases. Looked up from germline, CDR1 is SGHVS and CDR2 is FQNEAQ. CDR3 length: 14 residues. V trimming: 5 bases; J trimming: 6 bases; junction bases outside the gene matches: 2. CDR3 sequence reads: CASSVGQGNSPLHF. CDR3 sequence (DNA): TGTGCCAGCAGCGTGGGACAGGGTAATTCACCCCTCCACTTT.

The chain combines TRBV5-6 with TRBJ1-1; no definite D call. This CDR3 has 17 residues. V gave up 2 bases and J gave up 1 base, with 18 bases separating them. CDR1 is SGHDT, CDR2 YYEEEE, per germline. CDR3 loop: CASSFRGWGTRNTEAFF. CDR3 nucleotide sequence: TGTGCCAGCAGCTTTCGAGGTTGGGGAACCCGGAACACTGAAGCTTTCTTT.

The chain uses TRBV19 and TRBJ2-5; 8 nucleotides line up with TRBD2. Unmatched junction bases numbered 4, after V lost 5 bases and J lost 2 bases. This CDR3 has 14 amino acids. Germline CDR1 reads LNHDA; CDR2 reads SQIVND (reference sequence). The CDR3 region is CASSPRGGQETQYF. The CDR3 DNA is TGTGCCAGTAGTCCTCGGGGGGGGCAAGAGACCCAGTACTTC.

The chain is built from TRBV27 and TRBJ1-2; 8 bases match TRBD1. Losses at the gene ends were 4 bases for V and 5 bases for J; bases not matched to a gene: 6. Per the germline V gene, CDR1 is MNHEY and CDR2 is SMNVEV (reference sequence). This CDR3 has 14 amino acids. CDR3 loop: CASSSRGLRYGYTF. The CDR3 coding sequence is TGTGCCAGCAGTTCCAGGGGGCTCCGGTATGGCTACACCTTC.

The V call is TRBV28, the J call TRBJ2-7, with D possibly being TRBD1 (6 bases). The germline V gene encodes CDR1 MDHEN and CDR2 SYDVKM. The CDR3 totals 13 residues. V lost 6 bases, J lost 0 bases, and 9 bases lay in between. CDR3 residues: CASSPGVSYEQYF. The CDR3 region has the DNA TGTGCCAGCAGCCCAGGGGTCTCCTACGAGCAGTACTTC.

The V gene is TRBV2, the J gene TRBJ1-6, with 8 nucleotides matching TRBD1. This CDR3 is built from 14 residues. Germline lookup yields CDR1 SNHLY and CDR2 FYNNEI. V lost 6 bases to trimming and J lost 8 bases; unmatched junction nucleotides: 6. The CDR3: CASRPGGIYSPLHF. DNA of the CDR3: TGTGCCAGCAGACCAGGGGGCATTTATTCACCCCTCCACTTT.

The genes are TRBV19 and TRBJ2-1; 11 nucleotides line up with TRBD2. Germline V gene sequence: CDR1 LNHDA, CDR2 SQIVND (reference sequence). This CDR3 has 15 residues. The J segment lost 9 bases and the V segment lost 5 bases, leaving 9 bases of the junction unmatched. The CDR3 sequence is CASSALAGGLPEQFF. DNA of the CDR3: TGTGCCAGTAGTGCCCTAGCGGGGGGCCTCCCTGAGCAGTTCTTC.

CDR3 amino acids: CASSHSILGVSGNTIYF. The CDR3 DNA follows: TGTGCCAGCAGCCATTCCATTCTCGGGGTCTCTGGAAACACCATATATTTT. The chain combines TRBV5-4 with TRBJ1-3; D ambiguous. Trimming took 4 bases from V and 0 from J, leaving 17 bases between them. CDR1 is SGHNT and CDR2 is YYREEE in the germline V gene (reference sequence). The length of the CDR3 is 17 residues.